A single sample gave rise to the 3 T cell receptor beta chains below, sequenced in a study of OX40 agonist ivuxolimab in advanced cancers. The table came from immunoSEQ multiplex PCR; TCRdb's copy has only in-frame clones and leaves some out. The data hold approximately 100,000 clones, with roughly 88% observed a single time. This specimen consisted of CD4+ or CD8+ T cells sorted from blood, obtained in a trial of the OX40 agonist ivuxolimab. All receptors derive from an adult with an advanced solid tumor such as melanoma, head and neck, liver or kidney cancer.

V gene TRBV5-6 combines with J gene TRBJ1-2; no definite D call. This CDR3 is built from 14 residues. Per germline, CDR1 SGHDT and CDR2 YYEEEE. Trimming took 3 bases from V and 2 from J, leaving 11 bases between them. CDR3 sequence: CASSWEDGNYGYTF. For the CDR3, the DNA is TGTGCCAGCAGCTGGGAGGACGGGAACTATGGCTACACCTTC.

This chain uses TRBV11-2 with TRBJ2-7; the D is unclear. The ends were cut back, 3 bases at V and 7 bases at J, with 7 bases in the middle. The CDR3 is made up of 11 amino acids. The germline CDR1 and CDR2 sequences are SGHAT and FQNNGV. The DNA for the CDR3 is TGTGCCAGCAGCTTTAGGGATGAGCAGTACTTC. Residues: CASSFRDEQYF.

V usage is TRBV14 and J usage is TRBJ1-3; D is unresolved. The CDR3 consists of 16 residues. CDR1 is SGHDN and CDR2 is FVKESK in the germline V gene. The V end was cut by 0 bases, the J end by 0 bases, with 9 bases between. CDR3 region: CASSQESLSSGNTIYF. The CDR3 coding sequence is TGTGCCAGCAGCCAAGAGAGCCTGAGCTCTGGAAACACCATATATTTT.